This TCR beta chain was sequenced during a study of cytomegalovirus exposure and HLA in healthy donors. Study background: Some 80 million unique TCR sequences came from HLA-typed donors in an early release. Study results and caveats: Highest at DRB1 and lowest at HLA-C, TCR association rates differed among HLA loci in a later analysis. Researchers catalogued 150 or so TCR beta chains as cytomegalovirus-associated.

Notes on this clone: Antigen specificity is unknown.

The PCR was carried out with 60 Vbeta primers and 13 Jbeta primers. Generated by immunoSEQ multiplex PCR, the TCRdb table keeps only in-frame clones and is missing some. This sample yields 150,000 to 170,000 clones, of which 70% to 80% are seen a single time; roughly 4.2% belongs to the top ten. Nominally healthy donors provided the samples, though records likely missed some immune exposures. With V trimmed by 0 bases and J by 6 bases, 3 bases remained unmatched. The CDR3 loop spans 15 amino acids. Germline V gene data show CDR1 as ENHRY and CDR2 as SYGVKD. The clonotype was recovered from a woman aged 40 to 55 in good health and CMV-seronegative. The rearrangement uses TRBV10-3 and TRBJ1-5; 9 bases agree with TRBD1. The sequenced sample was PBMCs. In nucleotides, the CDR3 is TGTGCCATCAGTGAGTCGACAGGGGGGAGTCAGCCCCAGCATTTT. Translating it yields CAISESTGGSQPQHF.